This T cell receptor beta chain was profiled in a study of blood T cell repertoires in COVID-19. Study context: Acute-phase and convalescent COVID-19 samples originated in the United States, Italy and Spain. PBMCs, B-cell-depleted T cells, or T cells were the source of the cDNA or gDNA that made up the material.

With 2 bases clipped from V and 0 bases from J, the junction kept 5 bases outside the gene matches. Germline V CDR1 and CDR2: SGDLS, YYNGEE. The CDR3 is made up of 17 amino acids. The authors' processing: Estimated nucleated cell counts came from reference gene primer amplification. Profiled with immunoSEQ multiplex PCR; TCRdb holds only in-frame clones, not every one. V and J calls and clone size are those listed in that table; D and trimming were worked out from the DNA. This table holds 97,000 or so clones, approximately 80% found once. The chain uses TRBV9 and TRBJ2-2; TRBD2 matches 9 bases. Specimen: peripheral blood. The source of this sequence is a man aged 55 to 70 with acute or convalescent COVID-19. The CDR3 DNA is TGTGCCAGCAGCGTTGATAGCGGGGGAGCGAACACCGGGGAGCTGTTTTTT. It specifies CASSVDSGGANTGELFF.